This is a list of T cell receptor beta chains from one sample in a study of spatial heterogeneity in lung cancer. One entry per CDR3 protein results from TCRdb running MiXCR on the 5' RACE reads. The data show some 120,000 distinct CDR3 sequences, 10% to 15% seen once. Sequencing used PBMCs, obtained at follow-up. All receptors derive from a male donor with early-stage non-small cell lung cancer. Both conserved end residues are part of each CDR3. D genes are given only for firm matches. Clone size is given for some rows only: seen once, a few or many times, or a class if the clone is expanded.

TRBD2	many	TRBV7-2	TRBJ2-1	TGTGCCAGCAGCTACGGAGCGGGGGTTGAGCAGTTCTTC	CASSYGAGVEQFF
.	.	TRBV6-5	TRBJ2-7	TGTGCCAGCAGCCGGACTACCAGCTTGGAGCAGTACTTC	CASSRTTSLEQYF
.	many	TRBV29-1	TRBJ1-5	TGCAGCGTTGAAAGTGGGGGTACGAATCAGCCCCAGCATTTT	CSVESGGTNQPQHF
.	few	TRBV28	TRBJ1-2	TGTGCCAGCAGAGGGGCGGGGGAACACCCTGGCTACACCTTC	CASRGAGEHPGYTF
.	many	TRBV6-6	TRBJ2-1	TGTGCCAGCAGTTACGTAACGGGCCCCCGGGACGGGAATGAGCAGTTCTTC	CASSYVTGPRDGNEQFF
TRBD2	many	TRBV12-3/TRBV12-4	TRBJ2-7	TGTGCCAGCACCGTTAGCGGGGGGCTTTCCTACGAGCAGTACTTC	CASTVSGGLSYEQYF
TRBD2	few	TRBV20-1	TRBJ2-3	TGCAGTGCTAATCCCCTGCGGGGGGTAGCTAGCACAGATACGCAGTATTTT	CSANPLRGVASTDTQYF
.	.	TRBV20-1	TRBJ1-1	TGCAGTGCTAGAAGCTTTAGGGGCAAAACTGAAGCTTTCTTT	CSARSFRGKTEAFF
.	few	TRBV10-3	TRBJ2-7	TGTGCCATCACCCAGGGTTTCGAGCAGTACTTC	CAITQGFEQYF
.	many	TRBV29-1	TRBJ2-1	TGCAGCTCAACCGGGGTCGACCTATACAATGAGCAGTTCTTC	CSSTGVDLYNEQFF
.	.	TRBV27	TRBJ2-6	TGTGCCAGCAGTTTCGAGGGGAAGGACTCTGGGGCCAACGTCCTGACTTTC	CASSFEGKDSGANVLTF
.	few	TRBV6-2/TRBV6-3	TRBJ1-5	TGTGCCAGCAGTTACTCCCGACATCGCAATCAGCCCCAGCATTTT	CASSYSRHRNQPQHF
.	few	TRBV12-3/TRBV12-4	TRBJ2-6	TGTGCCAGCCACTCTGGGGCCAACGTCCTGACTTTC	CASHSGANVLTF
TRBD2	.	TRBV7-9	TRBJ2-1	TGTGCCAGCTTTCGTTCCGGGACTAGCGACGAGCAGTTCTTC	CASFRSGTSDEQFF
TRBD2	.	TRBV12-3/TRBV12-4	TRBJ2-4	TGTGCCAGCACCGGGGGGGCTAGCGGGAACATTCAGTACTTC	CASTGGASGNIQYF
.	few	TRBV12-3/TRBV12-4	TRBJ2-3	TGTGCCAGCAGTGGATTCACAGATACGCAGTATTTT	CASSGFTDTQYF
.	few	TRBV27	TRBJ1-2	TGTGCCAGCAGGAAACCACTGGACAGTAACTATGGCTACACCTTC	CASRKPLDSNYGYTF
.	.	TRBV27	TRBJ2-7	TGTGCCAGCGGCCCCCGGGGATTCTACGAGCAGTACTTC	CASGPRGFYEQYF
TRBD1	many	TRBV20-1	TRBJ1-6	TGCAGTGCTAATAACCGGGACAGTGTTTCTTCACCCCTCCACTTT	CSANNRDSVSSPLHF
.	.	TRBV28	TRBJ1-1	TGTGCCAGCAGTTTAGTGACAGGGAACACTGAAGCTTTCTTT	CASSLVTGNTEAFF
.	.	TRBV7-2	TRBJ1-1	TGTGCCAGCAGTCATAGGACGGACAGCTTTGAAGCTTTCTTT	CASSHRTDSFEAFF
.	many	TRBV29-1	TRBJ2-2	TGCAGCGTTGAAGTAGGGCAGATGAACACCGGGGAGCTGTTTTTT	CSVEVGQMNTGELFF
.	many	TRBV12-3/TRBV12-4	TRBJ2-6	TGTGCCAGCAGTTTATCGGGGGGCCGTGGGGCCAACGTCCTGACTTTC	CASSLSGGRGANVLTF
TRBD1	.	TRBV29-1	TRBJ1-1	TGCAGCGTTGGGGGACCGGGACAGGGAAACACTGAAGCTTTCTTT	CSVGGPGQGNTEAFF
.	.	TRBV12-3/TRBV12-4	TRBJ2-2	TGTGCCAGCAGTCCACAGGTGACCGGGGAGCTGTTTTTT	CASSPQVTGELFF
.	.	TRBV7-9	TRBJ1-4	TGTGCCAGCAGCCCCAAACCGAGAATTAATGAAAAACTGTTTTTT	CASSPKPRINEKLFF
.	few	TRBV3-1	TRBJ2-3	TGTGCCAGCGAGGACAGCATCACAGATACGCAGTATTTT	CASEDSITDTQYF
.	few	TRBV28	TRBJ1-2	TGTGCCAGCAGTTCAACCCTGGGGACACCCTTTAACTATGGCTACACCTTC	CASSSTLGTPFNYGYTF
.	few	TRBV18	TRBJ2-7	TGTGCCAGCTCACCTTCCTCGGGCGGGGTGGACGAGCAGTACTTC	CASSPSSGGVDEQYF
.	many	TRBV10-3	TRBJ2-5	TGTGCCATCAGTGAGTTCAGCCAAGAGACCCAGTACTTC	CAISEFSQETQYF
TRBD1	.	TRBV27	TRBJ2-7	TGTGCCAGCAGGTACAGGGGGACCTTACCGTACGAGCAGTACTTC	CASRYRGTLPYEQYF
.	few	TRBV7-3	TRBJ1-1	TGTGCCAGCAGCTTAGCCCGGAGCATGAACACTGAAGCTTTCTTT	CASSLARSMNTEAFF
TRBD1	.	TRBV9	TRBJ2-2	TGTGCCAGCAGCCGGACAGGGGGCTTCACCGGGGAGCTGTTTTTT	CASSRTGGFTGELFF
.	once	TRBV10-3	TRBJ2-3	TGTGCCATCAGTTCGGGGGGCCCAGATACGCAGTATTTT	CAISSGGPDTQYF
.	.	TRBV4-2	TRBJ1-1	TGTGCCAGCAGCCTGGAACAGGCGAACACTGAAGCTTTCTTT	CASSLEQANTEAFF
.	.	TRBV7-9	TRBJ2-3	TGTGCCAGCACCCTCACAGATACGCAGTATTTT	CASTLTDTQYF
TRBD2	.	TRBV13	TRBJ2-3	TGTGCCAGCAGCTTAGTAGCGGGGACAGATACGCAGTATTTT	CASSLVAGTDTQYF
.	.	TRBV7-2	TRBJ2-7	TGTGCCAGCAGCTTAGCGATCAGCTCCTACGAGCAGTACTTC	CASSLAISSYEQYF
.	few	TRBV27	TRBJ1-6	TGTGCCAGCAGCCCGGACTCTGGGAGGGATTCACCCCTCCACTTT	CASSPDSGRDSPLHF
TRBD2	.	TRBV24-1	TRBJ2-2	TGTGCCACCAGTGACCTGACTAGCGGGGAGTGGAAAACCGGGGAGCTGTTTTTT	CATSDLTSGEWKTGELFF
.	.	TRBV7-3	TRBJ1-3	TGTGCCAGCAGCTTAGGCCAGCCTAACTCTGGAAACACCATATATTTT	CASSLGQPNSGNTIYF
TRBD2	few	TRBV20-1	TRBJ2-3	TGCAGTGCCGCCGGGACTAGCGGGGGGGCGGGCACAGATACGCAGTATTTT	CSAAGTSGGAGTDTQYF
TRBD2	many	TRBV11-2	TRBJ2-1	TGTGCCAGCAGCTTGAGTAGCGGGGGTGCCGGGTTTGAGCAGTTCTTC	CASSLSSGGAGFEQFF
.	many	TRBV6-5	TRBJ2-1	TGTGCCAGCAGTTCCACTAGACACAGCTCCTACAATGAGCAGTTCTTC	CASSSTRHSSYNEQFF
TRBD1	.	TRBV7-6	TRBJ1-1	TGTGCCAGCAGCCCCCAGGGGGTGAACACTGAAGCTTTCTTT	CASSPQGVNTEAFF
TRBD1	.	TRBV20-1	TRBJ1-6	TGCAGTGCTAGAGGCGGGACAGTTAATTCACCCCTCCACTTT	CSARGGTVNSPLHF